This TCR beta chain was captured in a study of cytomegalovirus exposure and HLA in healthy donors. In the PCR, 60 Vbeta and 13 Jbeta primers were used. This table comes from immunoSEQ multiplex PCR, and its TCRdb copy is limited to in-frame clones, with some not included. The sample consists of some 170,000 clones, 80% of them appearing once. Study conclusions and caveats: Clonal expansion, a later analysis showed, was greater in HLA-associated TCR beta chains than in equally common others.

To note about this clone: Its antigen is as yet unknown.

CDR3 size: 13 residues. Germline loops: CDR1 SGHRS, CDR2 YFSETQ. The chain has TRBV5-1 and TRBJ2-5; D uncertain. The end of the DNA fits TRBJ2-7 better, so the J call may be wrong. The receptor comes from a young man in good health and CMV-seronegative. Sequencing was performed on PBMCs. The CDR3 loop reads CASSLETASEQYF. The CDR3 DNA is TGCGCCAGCAGCTTGGAGACCGCCAGCGAGCAGTACTTC.